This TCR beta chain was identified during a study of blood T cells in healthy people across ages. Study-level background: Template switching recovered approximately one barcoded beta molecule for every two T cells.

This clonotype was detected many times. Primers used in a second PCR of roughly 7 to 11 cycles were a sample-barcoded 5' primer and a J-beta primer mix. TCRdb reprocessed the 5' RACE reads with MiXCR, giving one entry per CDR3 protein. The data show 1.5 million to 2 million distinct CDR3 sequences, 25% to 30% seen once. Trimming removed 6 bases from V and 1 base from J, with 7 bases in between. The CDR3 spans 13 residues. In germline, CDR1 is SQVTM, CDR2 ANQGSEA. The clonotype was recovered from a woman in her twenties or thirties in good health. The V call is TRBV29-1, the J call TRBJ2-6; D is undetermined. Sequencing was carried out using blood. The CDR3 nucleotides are TGCAGCGTCACCTTATCTGGGGCCAACGTCCTGACTTTC. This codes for CSVTLSGANVLTF.